A single sample is the source of the 9 T cell receptor beta chains below, sequenced in a study of shared clonotypes between healthy human individuals. Clones were read by immunoSEQ multiplex PCR, and TCRdb kept only the in-frame ones, dropping some. The sample lists 1,500,000 or so clones, about 96% occurring once. The sequenced sample consisted of naive CD4+ T cells sorted from blood. Stated subset: CD45RA+ positively selected. The source is a man aged 30-40 years in good health.

The chain has TRBV2 and TRBJ1-1; D perhaps matches TRBD1 (5 bases). V lost 6 bases to trimming and J lost 0 bases, with 17 bases between them. Germline-derived CDR1 and CDR2 are SNHLY and FYNNEI. This CDR3 comprises 16 residues. In DNA, the CDR3 is TGTGCCAGCAGCGAGCCCCGTCGACAGATGAACACTGAAGCTTTCTTT. Amino acids: CASSEPRRQMNTEAFF.

In the case of this clone: This CDR3 is also generated by other DNA sequences in the sample. This chain uses TRBV28 with TRBJ1-1; 8 nucleotides align to TRBD1. CDR1 is MDHEN and CDR2 is SYDVKM in the germline V gene. The V segment lost 5 bases and the J segment 4 bases; nucleotides outside the gene matches: 0. The CDR3 is 12 amino acids. The CDR3 DNA sequence: TGTGCCAGCAGTACAGGGGGCACTGAAGCTTTCTTT. Its protein is CASSTGGTEAFF.

The V and J genes are TRBV18 and TRBJ2-1; D is uncertain. CDR3 size: 14 residues. V lost 8 bases and J lost 5, with 16 bases in between. Germline V gives CDR1 KGHSH, CDR2 LQKENI. Here the CDR3 reads CASTQLYADNEQFF. CDR3 coding DNA: TGTGCCAGCACACAGCTATACGCCGACAATGAGCAGTTCTTC.

The rearrangement links TRBV9 to TRBJ2-3; D is possibly TRBD1 or TRBD2 (6 bases each). The CDR3 is made up of 16 amino acids. Germline-derived CDR1 and CDR2 are SGDLS and YYNGEE. The V and J ends lost 0 bases and 3 bases respectively, with 14 bases between them. The CDR3 loop is CASSVAGGRVTDTQYF. For the CDR3, the DNA is TGTGCCAGCAGCGTAGCCGGGGGCAGGGTAACAGATACGCAGTATTTT.

This chain links TRBV6-1 with TRBJ2-2, with a weak D call TRBD1 (5 bases). The CDR3 is made up of 14 amino acids. V lost 4 bases and J lost 2, with 8 bases in between. Germline V lookup: CDR1 MNHNS, CDR2 SASEGT. The CDR3, as DNA: TGTGCCAGCAGTGGAGGACATAACACCGGGGAGCTGTTTTTT. Its translation is CASSGGHNTGELFF.

This chain links TRBV5-8 with TRBJ2-1; TRBD1 is a possible D gene (5 bases). The length of the CDR3 is 15 residues. Deletions cut 2 bases from V and 8 bases from J, with 17 bases between. Germline CDR1 and CDR2: SGHTS and YDEGEE. This CDR3 is CASSLGQGLGDEQFF. The DNA of the CDR3 is TGTGCCAGCAGCTTAGGGCAGGGTTTGGGCGATGAGCAGTTCTTC.

The gene calls are TRBV5-1 and TRBJ2-2; no reliable D call. Per germline, CDR1 SGHRS and CDR2 YFSETQ. This CDR3 contains 14 residues. The germline V and J ends were trimmed by 1 base and 6 bases, with 10 bases remaining between them. This chain's CDR3 is CASSLIPGPGELFF. DNA of the CDR3: TGCGCCAGCAGCTTGATTCCAGGTCCCGGGGAGCTGTTTTTT.

The chain combines TRBV5-1 with TRBJ2-1, with 7 bases aligning to TRBD1. CDR1 SGHRS and CDR2 YFSETQ come from the germline V gene. V trimming: 4 bases; J trimming: 10 bases; junction bases outside the gene matches: 11. This CDR3 has 14 amino acids. The CDR3 sequence is CASSEGAPRSEQFF. As DNA, the CDR3 is TGCGCCAGCAGCGAGGGGGCCCCCCGTAGCGAGCAGTTCTTC.

The DNA for the CDR3 is TGTGCCAGCAGCTTATTACAGGGGGCCTACGAGCAGTACTTC. The encoded protein is CASSLLQGAYEQYF. The chain joins TRBV7-8 to TRBJ2-7; 8 nucleotides match TRBD1. CDR3 length equals 14 residues. Looked up from germline, CDR1 is SGHVS and CDR2 is FQNEAQ. J gave up 2 bases and V 2 bases, and 2 bases lay outside the gene matches. The variable domain in full, completed from reference TRBV7-8 and TRBJ2-7, reads GAGVSQSPRYKVAKRGQDVALRCDPISGHVSLFWYQQALGQGPEFLTYFQNEAQLDKSGLPSDRFFAERPEGSVSTLKIQRTQQEDSAVYLCASSLLQGAYEQYFGPGTRLTVT.